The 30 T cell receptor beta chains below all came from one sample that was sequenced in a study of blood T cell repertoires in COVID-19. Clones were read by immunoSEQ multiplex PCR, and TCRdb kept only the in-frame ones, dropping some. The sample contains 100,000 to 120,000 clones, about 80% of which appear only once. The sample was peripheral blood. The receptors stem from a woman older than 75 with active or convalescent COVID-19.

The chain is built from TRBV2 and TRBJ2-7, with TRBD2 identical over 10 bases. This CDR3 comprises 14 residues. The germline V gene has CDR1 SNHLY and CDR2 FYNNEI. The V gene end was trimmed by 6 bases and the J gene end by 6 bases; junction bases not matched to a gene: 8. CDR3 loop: CASRAGTSAGEQYF. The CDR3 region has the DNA TGTGCCAGCAGGGCGGGGACTAGCGCCGGCGAGCAGTACTTC.

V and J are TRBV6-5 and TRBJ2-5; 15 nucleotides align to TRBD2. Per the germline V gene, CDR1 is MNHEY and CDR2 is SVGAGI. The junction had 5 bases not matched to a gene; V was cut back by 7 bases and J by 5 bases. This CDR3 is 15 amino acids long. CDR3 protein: CASKRTSGRGETQYF. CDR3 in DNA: TGTGCCAGCAAGAGGACTAGCGGGAGGGGCGAGACCCAGTACTTC.

The CDR3 DNA follows: TGTGCCAGCAGTCCCTTAGGGGTACGGGTCTCCTATAATTCACCCCTCCACTTT. This gives the protein CASSPLGVRVSYNSPLHF. The chain uses TRBV6-6 and TRBJ1-6; tentatively, D is TRBD1 (5 bases). Germline V gene lookup returns CDR1 MNHNY and CDR2 SVGAGI (reference sequence). This CDR3 is 18 amino acids long. Trimming stripped 5 bases from V and 0 bases from J, with 17 bases between.

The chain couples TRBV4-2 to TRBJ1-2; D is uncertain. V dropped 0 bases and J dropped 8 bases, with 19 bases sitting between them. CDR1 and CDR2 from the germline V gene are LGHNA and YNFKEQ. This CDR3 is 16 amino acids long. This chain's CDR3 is CASSQDLDEGMGGYTF. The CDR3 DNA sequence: TGTGCCAGCAGCCAAGATCTGGACGAGGGTATGGGAGGCTACACCTTC.

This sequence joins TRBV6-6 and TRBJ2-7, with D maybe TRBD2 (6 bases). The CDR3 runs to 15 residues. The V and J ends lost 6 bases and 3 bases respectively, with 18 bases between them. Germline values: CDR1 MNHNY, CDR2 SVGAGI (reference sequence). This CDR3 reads CASRPGGERSYEQYF. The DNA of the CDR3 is TGTGCCAGCAGGCCCGGAGGGGAGCGGAGCTACGAGCAGTACTTC.

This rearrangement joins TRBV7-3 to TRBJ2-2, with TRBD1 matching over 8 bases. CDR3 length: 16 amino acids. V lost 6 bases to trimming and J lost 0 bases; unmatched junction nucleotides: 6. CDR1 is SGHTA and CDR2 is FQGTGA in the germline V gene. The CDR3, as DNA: TGTGCCAGCAGGGAAACAGGGGGACCGAACACCGGGGAGCTGTTTTTT. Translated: CASRETGGPNTGELFF.

The CDR3: CASSPSAGKNTEAFF. Here the CDR3 DNA reads TGTGCCAGCTCACCATCTGCGGGAAAGAACACTGAAGCTTTCTTT. The chain joins TRBV18 to TRBJ1-1; unclear D gene. V dropped 2 bases and J dropped 1 base, with 11 bases sitting between them. CDR3 length: 15 amino acids. Germline V gene lookup returns CDR1 KGHSH and CDR2 LQKENI.

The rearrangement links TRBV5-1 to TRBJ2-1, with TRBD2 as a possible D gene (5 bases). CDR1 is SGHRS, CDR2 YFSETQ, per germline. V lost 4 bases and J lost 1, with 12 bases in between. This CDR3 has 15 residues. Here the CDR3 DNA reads TGCGCCAGCAGCCCCAGCGGTCTGTCCTACAATGAGCAGTTCTTC. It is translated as CASSPSGLSYNEQFF. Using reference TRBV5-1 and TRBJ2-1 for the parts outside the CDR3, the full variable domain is KAGVTQTPRYLIKTRGQQVTLSCSPISGHRSVSWYQQTPGQGLQFLFEYFSETQRNKGNFPGRFSGRQFSNSRSEMNVSTLELGDSALYLCASSPSGLSYNEQFFGPGTRLTVL.

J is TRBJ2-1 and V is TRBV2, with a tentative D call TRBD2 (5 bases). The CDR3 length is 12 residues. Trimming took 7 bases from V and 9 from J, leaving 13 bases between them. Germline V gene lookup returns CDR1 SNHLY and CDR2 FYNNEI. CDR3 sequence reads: CASTGLAREQFF. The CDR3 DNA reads TGTGCCAGCACCGGCCTAGCTCGTGAGCAGTTCTTC.

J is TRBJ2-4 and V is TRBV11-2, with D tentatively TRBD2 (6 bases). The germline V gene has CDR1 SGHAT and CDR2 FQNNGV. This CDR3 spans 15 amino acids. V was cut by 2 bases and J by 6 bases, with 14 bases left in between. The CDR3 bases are TGTGCCAGCAGCTTATCCGCCGGGGGTGGAAACATTCAGTACTTC. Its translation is CASSLSAGGGNIQYF.

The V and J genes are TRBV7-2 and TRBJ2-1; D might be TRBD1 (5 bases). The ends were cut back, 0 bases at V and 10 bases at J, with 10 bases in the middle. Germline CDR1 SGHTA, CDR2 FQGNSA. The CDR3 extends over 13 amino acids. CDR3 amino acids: CASSLAWGREQFF. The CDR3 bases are TGTGCCAGCAGCTTAGCGTGGGGCAGGGAGCAGTTCTTC.

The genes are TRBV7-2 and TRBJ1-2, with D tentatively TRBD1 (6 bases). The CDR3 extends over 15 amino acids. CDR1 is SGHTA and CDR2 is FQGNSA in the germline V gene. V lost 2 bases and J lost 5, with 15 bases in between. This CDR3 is CASSLMAGVTYGYTF. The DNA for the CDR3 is TGTGCCAGCAGCTTAATGGCAGGGGTTACTTATGGCTACACCTTC.

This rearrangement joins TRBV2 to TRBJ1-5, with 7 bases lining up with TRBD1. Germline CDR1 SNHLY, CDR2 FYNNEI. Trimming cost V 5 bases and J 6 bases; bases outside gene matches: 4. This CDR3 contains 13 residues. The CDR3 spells CASSTNRGQPQHF. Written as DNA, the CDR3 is TGTGCCAGCAGTACCAACAGGGGTCAGCCCCAGCATTTT.

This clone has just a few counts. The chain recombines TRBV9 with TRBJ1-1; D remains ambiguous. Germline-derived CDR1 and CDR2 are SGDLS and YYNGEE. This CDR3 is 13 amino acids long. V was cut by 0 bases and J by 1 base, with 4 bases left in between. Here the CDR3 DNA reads TGTGCCAGCAGCGTAGCTCCGAACACTGAAGCTTTCTTT. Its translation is CASSVAPNTEAFF.

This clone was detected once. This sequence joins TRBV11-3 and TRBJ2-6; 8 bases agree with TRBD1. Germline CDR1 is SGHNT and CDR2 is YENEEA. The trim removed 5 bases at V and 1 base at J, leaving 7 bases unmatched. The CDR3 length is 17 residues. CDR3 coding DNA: TGTGCCAGCAGCACCGGACAGGGAAGTTCTGGGGCCAACGTCCTGACTTTC. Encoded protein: CASSTGQGSSGANVLTF.

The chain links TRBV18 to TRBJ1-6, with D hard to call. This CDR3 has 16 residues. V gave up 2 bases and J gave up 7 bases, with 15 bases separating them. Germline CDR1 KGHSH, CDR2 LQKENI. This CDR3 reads CASSPVTQILNSPLHF. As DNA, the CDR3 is TGTGCCAGCTCACCAGTCACACAGATACTCAATTCACCCCTCCACTTT.

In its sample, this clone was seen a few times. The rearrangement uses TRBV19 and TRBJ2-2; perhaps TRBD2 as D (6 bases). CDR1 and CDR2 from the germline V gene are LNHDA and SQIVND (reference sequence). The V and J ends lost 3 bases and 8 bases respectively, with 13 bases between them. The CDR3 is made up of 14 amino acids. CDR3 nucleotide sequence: TGTGCCAGTAGTATGATACTAGCAGGTGGGGAGCTGTTTTTT. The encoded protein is CASSMILAGGELFF.

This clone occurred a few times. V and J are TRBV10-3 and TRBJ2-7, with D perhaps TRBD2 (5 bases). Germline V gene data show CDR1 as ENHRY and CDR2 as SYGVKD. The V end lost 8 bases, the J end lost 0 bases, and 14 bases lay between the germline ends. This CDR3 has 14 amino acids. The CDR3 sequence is CAIREQPSSYEQYF. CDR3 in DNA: TGTGCCATCCGGGAACAACCAAGCTCCTACGAGCAGTACTTC.

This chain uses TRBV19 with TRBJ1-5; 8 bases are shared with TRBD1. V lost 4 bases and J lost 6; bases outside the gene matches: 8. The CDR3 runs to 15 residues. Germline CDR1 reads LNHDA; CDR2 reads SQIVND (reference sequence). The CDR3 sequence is CASSTPWTGLQPQHF. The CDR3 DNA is TGTGCCAGTAGTACCCCCTGGACAGGGCTTCAGCCCCAGCATTTT.

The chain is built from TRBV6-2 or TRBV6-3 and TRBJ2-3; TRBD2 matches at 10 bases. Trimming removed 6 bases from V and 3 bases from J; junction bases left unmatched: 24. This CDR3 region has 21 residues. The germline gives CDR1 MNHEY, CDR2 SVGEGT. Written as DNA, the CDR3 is TGTGCCAGCAGCTCCACGGGTAGGAGGCTAGCGGGAGCCCTAGCGACAGATACGCAGTATTTT. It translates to CASSSTGRRLAGALATDTQYF.

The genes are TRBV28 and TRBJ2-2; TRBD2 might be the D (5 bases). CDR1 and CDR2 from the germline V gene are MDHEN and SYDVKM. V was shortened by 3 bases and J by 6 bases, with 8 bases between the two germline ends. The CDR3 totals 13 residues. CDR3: CASSFPGAGELFF. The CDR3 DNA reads TGTGCCAGCAGTTTCCCCGGGGCCGGGGAGCTGTTTTTT.

The CDR3 coding sequence is TGTGCCAGCAGCCGTGGACTAGCGGGAGGGCCTTACTCCTACGAGCAGTACTTC. As protein: CASSRGLAGGPYSYEQYF. V usage is TRBV4-2 and J usage is TRBJ2-7, with TRBD2 matching 15 bases. Per germline, CDR1 LGHNA and CDR2 YNFKEQ. V lost 4 bases and J lost 0; bases outside the gene matches: 7. The CDR3 runs to 18 residues.

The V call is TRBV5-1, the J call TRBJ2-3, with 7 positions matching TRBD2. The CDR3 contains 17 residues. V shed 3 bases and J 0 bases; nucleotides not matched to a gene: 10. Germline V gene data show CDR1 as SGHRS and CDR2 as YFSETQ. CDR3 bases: TGCGCCAGCAGCTCTGGGCCTGCTAGCGGTAGCACAGATACGCAGTATTTT. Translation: CASSSGPASGSTDTQYF.

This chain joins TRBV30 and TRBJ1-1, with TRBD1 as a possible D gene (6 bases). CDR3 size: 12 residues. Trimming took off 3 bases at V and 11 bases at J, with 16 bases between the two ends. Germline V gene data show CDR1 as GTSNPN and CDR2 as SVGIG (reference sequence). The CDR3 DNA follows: TGTGCCTGGAGCGTGGGGGGGCCCGCGGCTTTCTTT. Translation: CAWSVGGPAAFF.

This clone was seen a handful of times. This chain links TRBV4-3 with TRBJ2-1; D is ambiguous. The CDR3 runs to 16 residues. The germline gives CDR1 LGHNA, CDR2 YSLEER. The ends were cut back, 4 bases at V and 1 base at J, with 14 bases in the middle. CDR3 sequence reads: CASSPMERLSYNEQFF. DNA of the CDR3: TGCGCCAGCAGCCCGATGGAAAGACTTTCCTACAATGAGCAGTTCTTC.

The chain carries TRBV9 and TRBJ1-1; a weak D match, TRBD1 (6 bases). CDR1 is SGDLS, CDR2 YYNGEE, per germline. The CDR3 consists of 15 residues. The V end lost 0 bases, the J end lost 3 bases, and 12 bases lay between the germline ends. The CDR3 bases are TGTGCCAGCAGCGTAGATGGCAGGGGCCACACTGAAGCTTTCTTT. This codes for CASSVDGRGHTEAFF.

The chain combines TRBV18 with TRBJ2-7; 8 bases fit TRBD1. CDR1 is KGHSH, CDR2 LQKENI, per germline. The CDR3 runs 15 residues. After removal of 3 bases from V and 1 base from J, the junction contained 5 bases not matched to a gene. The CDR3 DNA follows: TGTGCCAGCTCACCTACCGGGACAGGTTCCTACGAGCAGTACTTC. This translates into CASSPTGTGSYEQYF.

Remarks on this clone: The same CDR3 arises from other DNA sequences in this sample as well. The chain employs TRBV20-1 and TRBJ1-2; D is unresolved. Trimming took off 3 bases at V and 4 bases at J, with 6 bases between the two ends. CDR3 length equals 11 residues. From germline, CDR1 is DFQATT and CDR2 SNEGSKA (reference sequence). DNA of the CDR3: TGCAGTGCTAGTTCCGGCTATGGCTACACCTTC. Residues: CSASSGYGYTF.

The CDR3 is CASSPGLAGTDTQYF. CDR3 in DNA: TGTGCCAGCAGCCCTGGACTAGCTGGGACAGATACGCAGTATTTT. The V and J genes are TRBV11-3 and TRBJ2-3; 8 positions agree with TRBD2. Germline V CDR1 and CDR2: SGHNT, YENEEA. V shed 5 bases and J 3 bases; nucleotides not matched to a gene: 7. This CDR3 spans 15 amino acids.

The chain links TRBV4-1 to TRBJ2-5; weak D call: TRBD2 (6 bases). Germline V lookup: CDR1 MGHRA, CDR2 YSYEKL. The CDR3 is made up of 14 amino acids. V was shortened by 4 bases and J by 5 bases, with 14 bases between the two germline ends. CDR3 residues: CASSPGIAEETQYF. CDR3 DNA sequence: TGCGCCAGCAGCCCGGGGATAGCGGAGGAGACCCAGTACTTC.